This T cell receptor beta chain was sequenced during a study of blood T cell repertoires in COVID-19. Study-wide context: Material from acute and convalescent COVID-19 was sourced from the United States, Italy and Spain. Nucleic acid was either cDNA or gDNA, and it came from T cells, B-cell-depleted T cells, or PBMCs.

Original processing methods: Scientists estimated how many nucleated cells there were by amplifying reference gene primers. Clones were read by immunoSEQ multiplex PCR, and TCRdb kept only the in-frame ones, dropping some. Clone size and V and J calls were adopted from that table, with D and trimming inferred from the DNA. Here the sample spans some 150,000 clones, approximately 86% being singletons. CDR3 size: 13 residues. Trimming left V 0 bases short and J 12 bases short, with 12 bases between. CDR1 is LGHDT and CDR2 is YNNKEL in the germline V gene (reference sequence). This receptor was identified in a woman in her fifties or sixties with acute or convalescent COVID-19. Sequencing was performed on peripheral blood. This chain uses TRBV3-1 (or the pseudogene TRBV3-2) with TRBJ2-1; unclear D gene. As DNA, the CDR3 is TGTGCCAGCAGCCAAGAGTCACATCCAAGGCAGTTCTTC. Its translation: CASSQESHPRQFF.